The entry below gives a single T cell receptor (beta chain) sequence along with its context. The sample is drawn from a study of human T cells and chemical hapten exposure. Germline V gene data show CDR1 as DFQATT and CDR2 as SNEGSKA (reference sequence). The V end lost 4 bases, the J end lost 5 bases, and 9 bases lay between the germline ends. This CDR3 contains 12 residues. TCRdb ran MiXCR on the RACE reads and lists one entry per CDR3 protein. The data hold about 200,000 distinct CDR3 sequences, with around 25% observed a single time. Indicated time point: patch test 3, about 24 weeks after DPC sensitization. The treatment was: therapeutic diphenylcyclopropenone sensitization with weekly scalp DPC.

The starting material was whole blood, obtained in connection with sensitization to the hapten diphenylcyclopropenone (DPC). This chain connects TRBV20-1 to TRBJ1-5; D remains ambiguous. The clonotype originates from a woman between 40 and 50 years old with alopecia areata. Some clones in this sample may be carry-over from other donors' samples. The CDR3 is CSAMVADQPQHF. The CDR3 region has the DNA TGCAGTGCTATGGTGGCGGATCAGCCCCAGCATTTT.